The entry below describes one TCR beta chain. Antigen specificity is unknown. The source of the sample is a study of a mutant IDH1 vaccine in newly diagnosed glioma. At the level of the study: Once 4-6 weeks had passed after radiotherapy alone, vaccination started, or it started with temozolomide cycles. The sex distribution of treated patients was about 62% male and roughly 40% female, with a mean age of approximately 40 years. The study's findings and limits: The authors found pseudoprogression apparently unrelated to changes in top peripheral T cell clonotypes.

Clones were read by immunoSEQ multiplex PCR, and TCRdb kept only the in-frame ones, dropping some. The table lists about 23,000 clones, around 82% of them singletons. Time point of the sample: week 47, end of study. Vaccinated patients received 300 ug of mutant IDH1 20-mer peptide per dose, with topical imiquimod. Specimen: PBMCs, collected from a glioma patient whose treatment included an IDH1 peptide vaccine. The TCR sequence derives from a man in his forties with glioma.

CDR3 DNA sequence: TGCGCCAGCAGCCAAATCCCAGAATTCGCGCAGTTCTTC. This gives the protein CASSQIPEFAQFF. The rearrangement links TRBV4-1 to TRBJ2-1, with D uncertain. The CDR3 length is 13 residues. The V gene lost 2 bases and the J gene lost 12 bases, with 14 bases spanning the gap. CDR1 and CDR2 (germline): MGHRA, YSYEKL.